The present TCR beta chain was sequenced within a study of T cell responses to AZD1222 COVID-19 vaccine. Points from the study as a whole: Clonal diversity may have been underestimated in mostly white British donors.

The method was immunoSEQ multiplex PCR; TCRdb's version includes in-frame clones alone and lacks a portion of them. The data contain approximately 200,000 clones, approximately 94% of them seen just once; the ten biggest clones take up about 9%. A note on this clone: Its antigen is as yet unknown.

Trimming shortened V by 6 bases and J by 4 bases, and 15 bases separated the two germline ends. This CDR3 is 14 amino acids long. The germline V gene has CDR1 MNHEY and CDR2 SVGAGI. The input for sequencing was peripheral blood, taken on day 0 of AZD1222 vaccination. The clonotype comes from an adult in good health. The chain uses TRBV6-5 and TRBJ1-1, with TRBD1 as a possible D gene (5 bases). In DNA, the CDR3 is TGTGCCAGCAGGCTAACAGGATTTTCCACTGAAGCTTTCTTT. Translation gives CASRLTGFSTEAFF.